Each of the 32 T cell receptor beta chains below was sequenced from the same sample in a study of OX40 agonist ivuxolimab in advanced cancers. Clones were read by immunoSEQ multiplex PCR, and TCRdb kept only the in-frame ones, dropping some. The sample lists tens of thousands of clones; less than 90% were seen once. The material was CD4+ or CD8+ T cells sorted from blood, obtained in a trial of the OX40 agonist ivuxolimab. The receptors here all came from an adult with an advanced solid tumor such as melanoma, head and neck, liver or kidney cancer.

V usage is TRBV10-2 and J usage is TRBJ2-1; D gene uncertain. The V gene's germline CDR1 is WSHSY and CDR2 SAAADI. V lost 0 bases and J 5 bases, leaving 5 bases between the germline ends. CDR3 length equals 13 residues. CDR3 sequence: CASSESNHNEQFF. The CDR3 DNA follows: TGCGCCAGCAGTGAGTCGAACCACAATGAGCAGTTCTTC.

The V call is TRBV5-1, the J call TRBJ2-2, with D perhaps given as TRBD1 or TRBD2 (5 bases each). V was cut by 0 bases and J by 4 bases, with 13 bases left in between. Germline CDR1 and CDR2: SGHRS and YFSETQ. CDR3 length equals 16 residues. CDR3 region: CASSLEGTMITGELFF. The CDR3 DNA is TGCGCCAGCAGCTTGGAAGGGACGATGATCACCGGGGAGCTGTTTTTT.

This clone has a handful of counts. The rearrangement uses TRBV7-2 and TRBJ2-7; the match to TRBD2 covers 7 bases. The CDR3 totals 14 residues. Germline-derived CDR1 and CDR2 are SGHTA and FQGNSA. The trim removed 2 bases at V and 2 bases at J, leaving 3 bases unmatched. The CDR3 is CASSLSAGAYEQYF. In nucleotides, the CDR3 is TGTGCCAGCAGCTTATCCGCGGGGGCCTACGAGCAGTACTTC.

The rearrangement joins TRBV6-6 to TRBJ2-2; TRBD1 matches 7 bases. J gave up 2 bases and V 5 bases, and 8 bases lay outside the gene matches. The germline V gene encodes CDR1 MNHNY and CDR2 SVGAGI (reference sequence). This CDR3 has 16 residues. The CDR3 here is CASSLRDSLNTGELFF. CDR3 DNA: TGTGCCAGCAGTCTCAGGGACAGTCTCAACACCGGGGAGCTGTTTTTT.

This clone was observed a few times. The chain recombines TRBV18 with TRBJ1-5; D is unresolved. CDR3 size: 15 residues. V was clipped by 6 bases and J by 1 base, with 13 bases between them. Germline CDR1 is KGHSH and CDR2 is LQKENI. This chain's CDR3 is CASSADGLSNQPQHF. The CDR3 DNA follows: TGTGCCAGCTCGGCGGATGGATTAAGCAATCAGCCCCAGCATTTT.

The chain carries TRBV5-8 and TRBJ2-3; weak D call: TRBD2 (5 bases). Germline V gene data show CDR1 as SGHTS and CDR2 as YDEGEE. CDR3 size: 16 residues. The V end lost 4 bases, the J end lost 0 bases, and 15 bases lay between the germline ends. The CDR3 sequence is CASSPPRVGSTDTQYF. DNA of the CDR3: TGTGCCAGCAGCCCTCCGAGGGTCGGAAGCACAGATACGCAGTATTTT.

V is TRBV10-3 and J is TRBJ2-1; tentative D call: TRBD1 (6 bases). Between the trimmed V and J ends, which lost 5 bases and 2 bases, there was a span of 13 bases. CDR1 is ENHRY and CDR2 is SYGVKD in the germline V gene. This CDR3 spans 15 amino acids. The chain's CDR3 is CAISLQGSTYNEQFF. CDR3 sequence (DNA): TGTGCCATCAGTCTACAGGGAAGCACCTACAATGAGCAGTTCTTC.

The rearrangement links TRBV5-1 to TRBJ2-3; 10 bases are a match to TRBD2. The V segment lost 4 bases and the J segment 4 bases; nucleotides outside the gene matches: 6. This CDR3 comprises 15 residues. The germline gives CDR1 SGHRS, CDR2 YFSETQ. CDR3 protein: CASSQTAGGPDTQYF. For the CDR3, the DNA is TGCGCCAGCAGCCAGACAGCGGGAGGGCCAGATACGCAGTATTTT.

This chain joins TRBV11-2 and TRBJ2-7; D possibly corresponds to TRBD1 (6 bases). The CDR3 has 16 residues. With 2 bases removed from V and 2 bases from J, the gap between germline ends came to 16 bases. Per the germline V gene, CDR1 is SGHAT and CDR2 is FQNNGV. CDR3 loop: CASSLNNPEGAYEQYF. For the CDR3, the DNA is TGTGCCAGCAGCTTAAATAACCCTGAGGGGGCCTACGAGCAGTACTTC.

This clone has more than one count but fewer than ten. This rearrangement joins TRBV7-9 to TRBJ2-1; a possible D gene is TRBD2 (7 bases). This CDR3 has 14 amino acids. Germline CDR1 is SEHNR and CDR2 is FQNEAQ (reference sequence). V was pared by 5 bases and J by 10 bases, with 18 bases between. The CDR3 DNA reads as TGTGCCAGCAGCATACGGGGGGCTAGCGGAGAGCAGTTCTTC. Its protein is CASSIRGASGEQFF.

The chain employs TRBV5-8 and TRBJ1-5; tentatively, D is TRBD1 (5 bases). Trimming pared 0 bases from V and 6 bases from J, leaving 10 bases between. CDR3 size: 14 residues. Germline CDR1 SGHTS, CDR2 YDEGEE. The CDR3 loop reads CASSLGGFGQPQHF. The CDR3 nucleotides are TGTGCCAGCAGCTTGGGGGGGTTCGGTCAGCCCCAGCATTTT.

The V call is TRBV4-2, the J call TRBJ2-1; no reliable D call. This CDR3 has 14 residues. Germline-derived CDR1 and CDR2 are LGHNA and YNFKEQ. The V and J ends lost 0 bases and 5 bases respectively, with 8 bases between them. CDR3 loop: CASSQDRSNNEQFF. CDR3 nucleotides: TGTGCCAGCAGCCAAGATCGTTCCAACAATGAGCAGTTCTTC.

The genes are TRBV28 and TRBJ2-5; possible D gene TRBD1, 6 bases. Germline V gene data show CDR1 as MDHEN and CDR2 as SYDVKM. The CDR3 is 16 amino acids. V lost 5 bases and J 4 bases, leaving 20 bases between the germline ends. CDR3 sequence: CASSGKFGTGLETQYF. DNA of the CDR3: TGTGCCAGCAGTGGGAAATTCGGAACAGGGTTAGAGACCCAGTACTTC.

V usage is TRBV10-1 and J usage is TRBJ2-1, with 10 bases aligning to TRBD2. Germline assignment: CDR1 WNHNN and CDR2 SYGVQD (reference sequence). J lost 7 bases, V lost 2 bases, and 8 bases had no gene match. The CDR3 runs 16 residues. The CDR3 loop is CASSEQREGPINEQFF. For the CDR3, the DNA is TGCGCCAGCAGTGAGCAGCGGGAGGGCCCCATAAATGAGCAGTTCTTC.

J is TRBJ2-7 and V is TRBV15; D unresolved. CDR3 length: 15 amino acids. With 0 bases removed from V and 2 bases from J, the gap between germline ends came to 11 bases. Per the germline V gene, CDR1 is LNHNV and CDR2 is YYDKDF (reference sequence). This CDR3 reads CATSRDLADPYEQYF. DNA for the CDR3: TGTGCCACCAGCAGAGATCTGGCGGACCCCTACGAGCAGTACTTC.

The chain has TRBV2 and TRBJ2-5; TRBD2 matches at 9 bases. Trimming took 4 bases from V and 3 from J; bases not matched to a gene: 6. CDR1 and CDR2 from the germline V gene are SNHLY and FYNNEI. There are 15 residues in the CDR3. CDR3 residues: CASSVEVAGEETQYF. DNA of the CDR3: TGTGCCAGCAGTGTTGAGGTAGCGGGAGAAGAGACCCAGTACTTC.

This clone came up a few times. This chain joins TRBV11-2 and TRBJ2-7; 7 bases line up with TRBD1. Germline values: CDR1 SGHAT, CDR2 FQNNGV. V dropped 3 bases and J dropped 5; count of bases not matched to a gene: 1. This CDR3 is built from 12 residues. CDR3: CASSFDRDEQYF. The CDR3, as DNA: TGTGCCAGCAGCTTCGACAGGGACGAGCAGTACTTC. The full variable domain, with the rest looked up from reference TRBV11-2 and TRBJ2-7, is EAGVAQSPRYKIIEKRQSVAFWCNPISGHATLYWYQQILGQGPKLLIQFQNNGVVDDSQLPKDRFSAERLKGVDSTLKIQPAKLEDSAVYLCASSFDRDEQYFGPGTRLTVT.

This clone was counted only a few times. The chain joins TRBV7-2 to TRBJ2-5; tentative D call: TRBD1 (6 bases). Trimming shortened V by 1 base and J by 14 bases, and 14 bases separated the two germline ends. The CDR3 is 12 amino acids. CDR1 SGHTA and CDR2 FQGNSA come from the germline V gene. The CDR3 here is CASSLVGQGPYF. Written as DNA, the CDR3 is TGTGCCAGCAGCTTAGTAGGCCAGGGGCCATACTTC.

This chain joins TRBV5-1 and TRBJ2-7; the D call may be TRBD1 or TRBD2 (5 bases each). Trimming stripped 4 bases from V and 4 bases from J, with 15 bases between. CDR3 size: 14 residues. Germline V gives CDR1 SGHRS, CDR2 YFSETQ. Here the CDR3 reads CASSHQEGRYEQYF. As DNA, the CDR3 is TGCGCCAGCAGCCACCAAGAGGGGCGTTACGAGCAGTACTTC.

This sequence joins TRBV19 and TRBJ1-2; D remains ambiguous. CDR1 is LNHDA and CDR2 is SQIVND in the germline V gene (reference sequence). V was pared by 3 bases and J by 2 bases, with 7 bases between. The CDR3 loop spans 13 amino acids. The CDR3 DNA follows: TGTGCCAGTAGTATCGGAATCAACTATGGCTACACCTTC. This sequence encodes CASSIGINYGYTF.

CDR3 in amino acids: CASSLVSDRGSSPLHF. The CDR3 coding sequence is TGTGCCAGCAGTCTAGTCTCGGACAGGGGATCTTCACCCCTCCACTTT. The chain carries TRBV7-2 and TRBJ1-6, with 9 nucleotides matching TRBD1. Germline V CDR1 and CDR2: SGHTA, FQGNSA. This CDR3 region has 16 residues. After removal of 6 bases from V and 9 bases from J, the junction contained 12 bases not matched to a gene.

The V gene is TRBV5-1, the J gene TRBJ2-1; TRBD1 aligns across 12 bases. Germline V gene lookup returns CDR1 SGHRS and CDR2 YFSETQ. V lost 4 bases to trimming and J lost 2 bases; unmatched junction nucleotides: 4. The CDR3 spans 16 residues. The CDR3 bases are TGCGCCAGCAGCATGGGACAGGGGGCCGCCTACAATGAGCAGTTCTTC. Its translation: CASSMGQGAAYNEQFF.

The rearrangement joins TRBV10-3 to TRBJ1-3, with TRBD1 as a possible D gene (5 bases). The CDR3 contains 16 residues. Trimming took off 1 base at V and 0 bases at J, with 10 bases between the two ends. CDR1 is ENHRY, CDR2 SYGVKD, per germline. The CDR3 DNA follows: TGTGCCATCAGTGAGTGGGACCTGAGCTCTGGAAACACCATATATTTT. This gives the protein CAISEWDLSSGNTIYF.

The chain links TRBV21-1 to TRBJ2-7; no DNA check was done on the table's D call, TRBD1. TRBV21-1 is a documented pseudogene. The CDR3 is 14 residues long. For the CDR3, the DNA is TGTGCCAGCAGCAAAGGGGCCCGTCCCTACGAGCAGTACTTC. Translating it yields CASSKGARPYEQYF.

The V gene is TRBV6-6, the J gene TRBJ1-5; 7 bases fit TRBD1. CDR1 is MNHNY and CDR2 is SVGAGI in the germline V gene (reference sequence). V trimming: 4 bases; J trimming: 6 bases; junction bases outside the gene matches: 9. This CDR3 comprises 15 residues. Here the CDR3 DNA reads TGTGCCAGCAGTTCCCTAGGGGGCGGAAGTCAGCCCCAGCATTTT. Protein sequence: CASSSLGGGSQPQHF.

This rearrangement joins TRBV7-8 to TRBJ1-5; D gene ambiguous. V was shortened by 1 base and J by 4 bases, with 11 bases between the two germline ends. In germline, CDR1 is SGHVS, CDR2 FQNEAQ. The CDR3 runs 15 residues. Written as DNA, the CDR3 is TGTGCCAGCAGCTTAGTGGGTCAGTTTAATCAGCCCCAGCATTTT. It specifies CASSLVGQFNQPQHF.

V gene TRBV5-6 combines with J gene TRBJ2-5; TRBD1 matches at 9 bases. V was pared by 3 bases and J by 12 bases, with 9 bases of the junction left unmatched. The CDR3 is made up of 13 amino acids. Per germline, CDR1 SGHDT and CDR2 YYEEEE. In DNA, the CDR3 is TGTGCCAGCAGCTCCGGGACAGGGAGGGTTAAGTACTTC. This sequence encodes CASSSGTGRVKYF. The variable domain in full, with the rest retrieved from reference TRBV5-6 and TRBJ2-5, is DAGVTQSPTHLIKTRGQQVTLRCSPKSGHDTVSWYQQALGQGPQFIFQYYEEEERQRGNFPDRFSGHQFPNYSSELNVNALLLGDSALYLCASSSGTGRVKYFGPGTRLLVL.

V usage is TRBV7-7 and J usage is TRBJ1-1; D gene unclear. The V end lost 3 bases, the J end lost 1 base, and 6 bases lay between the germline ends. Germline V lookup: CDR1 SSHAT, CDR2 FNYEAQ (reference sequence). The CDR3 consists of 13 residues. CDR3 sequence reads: CASSLDRNTEAFF. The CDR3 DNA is TGTGCCAGCAGCTTGGACCGGAACACTGAAGCTTTCTTT.

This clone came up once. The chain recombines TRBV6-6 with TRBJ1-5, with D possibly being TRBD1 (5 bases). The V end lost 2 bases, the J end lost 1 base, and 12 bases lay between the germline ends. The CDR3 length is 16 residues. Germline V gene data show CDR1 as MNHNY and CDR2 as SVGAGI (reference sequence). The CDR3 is CASSYRDSPSNQPQHF. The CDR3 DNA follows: TGTGCCAGCAGTTACCGGGACTCCCCGAGCAATCAGCCCCAGCATTTT.

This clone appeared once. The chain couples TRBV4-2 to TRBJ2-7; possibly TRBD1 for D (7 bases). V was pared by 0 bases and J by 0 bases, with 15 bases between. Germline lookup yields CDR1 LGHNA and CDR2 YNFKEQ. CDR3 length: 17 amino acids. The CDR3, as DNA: TGTGCCAGCAGCCAAGAGGGTCGGAGGGGGCGCTCCTACGAGCAGTACTTC. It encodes CASSQEGRRGRSYEQYF.

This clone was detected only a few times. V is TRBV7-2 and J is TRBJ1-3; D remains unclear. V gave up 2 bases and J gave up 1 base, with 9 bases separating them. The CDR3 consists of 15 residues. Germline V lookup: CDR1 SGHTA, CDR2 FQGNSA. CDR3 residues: CASSLKESSGNTIYF. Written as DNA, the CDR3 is TGTGCCAGCAGCTTAAAGGAGTCTTCTGGAAACACCATATATTTT.

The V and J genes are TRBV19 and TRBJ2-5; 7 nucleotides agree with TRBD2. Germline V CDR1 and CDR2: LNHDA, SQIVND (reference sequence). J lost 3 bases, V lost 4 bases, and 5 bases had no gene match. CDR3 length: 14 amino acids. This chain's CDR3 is CASSNVAGEETQYF. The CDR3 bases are TGTGCCAGTAGTAATGTCGCGGGAGAAGAGACCCAGTACTTC.